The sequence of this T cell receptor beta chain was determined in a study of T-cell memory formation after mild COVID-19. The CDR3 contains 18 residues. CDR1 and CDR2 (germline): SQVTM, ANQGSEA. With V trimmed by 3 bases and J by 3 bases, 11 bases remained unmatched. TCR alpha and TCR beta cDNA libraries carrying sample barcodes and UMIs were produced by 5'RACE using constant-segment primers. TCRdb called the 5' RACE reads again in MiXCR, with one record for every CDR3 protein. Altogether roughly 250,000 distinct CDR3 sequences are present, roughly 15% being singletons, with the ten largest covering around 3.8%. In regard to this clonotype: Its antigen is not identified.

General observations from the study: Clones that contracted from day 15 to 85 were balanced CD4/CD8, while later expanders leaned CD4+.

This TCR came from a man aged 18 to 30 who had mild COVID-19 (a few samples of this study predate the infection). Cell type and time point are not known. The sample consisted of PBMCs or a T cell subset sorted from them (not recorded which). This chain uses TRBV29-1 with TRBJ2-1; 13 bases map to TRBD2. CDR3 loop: CSVDKLAGGLGFYNEQFF. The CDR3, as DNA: TGCAGCGTTGATAAACTAGCGGGGGGGCTCGGGTTCTACAATGAGCAGTTCTTC.